This T cell receptor beta chain derives from a study of cytomegalovirus exposure and HLA in healthy donors. The overall study: The 110 or so validation repertoires used a platform that matched the one used for the approximately 690 first-cohort repertoires, as a later analysis reported.

Clones were read by immunoSEQ multiplex PCR, and TCRdb kept only the in-frame ones, dropping some. Here the sample spans 100,000 to 150,000 clones, approximately 95% being singletons. General study points: Cytomegalovirus status, reportedly, was diagnosed with high specificity and sensitivity by the classifier.

The table lists this clone with a count of one. What it recognizes is unknown. Between the trimmed V and J ends, which lost 0 bases and 2 bases, there was a span of 17 bases. The CDR3 contains 17 residues. Germline values: CDR1 SGHNT, CDR2 YYREEE (reference sequence). The sample was PBMCs. This TCR was sampled from a man between 18 and 35 years old in good health and CMV-seronegative. V usage is TRBV5-4 and J usage is TRBJ2-5; unclear D gene. DNA for the CDR3: TGTGCCAGCAGCTTGGAAATCAATATGATGGAGCAAGAGACCCAGTACTTC. Protein product: CASSLEINMMEQETQYF.